Below are 32 T cell receptor beta chains sequenced from a single sample in a study of vaccination and CD4 T cells after COVID-19. These receptors' antigens are unknown. Treatment of the sample: roughly ten-day PBMC culture with coronavirus spike peptide pools or control peptides (ViraFEST assay). The study sequenced cultured CD4+ T cell DNA using the Oncomine TCR Beta short-read assay. Each CDR3 protein is one row after TCRdb ran MiXCR on the PCR reads. The sample shows about 14,000 distinct CDR3 sequences, about 60% of them seen only once. Material for sequencing was CD4+ T cells from blood, cultured in vitro. These receptors were obtained from a human donor who had recovered from COVID-19.

This clonotype came up a few times. J is TRBJ1-3 and V is TRBV3-1; D gene ambiguous. This CDR3 is 14 amino acids long. Germline CDR1 and CDR2: LGHDT and YNNKEL (reference sequence). V lost 2 bases and J lost 4, with 9 bases in between. For the CDR3, the DNA is TGTGCCAGCAGCCAACCTCCAGTCGGAAACACCATATATTTT. It specifies CASSQPPVGNTIYF.

This clonotype was counted only a few times. The V gene is TRBV25-1, the J gene TRBJ1-1; D not certain. CDR1 is MGHDK and CDR2 is SYGVNS in the germline V gene. The CDR3 is 14 residues long. The V and J ends lost 1 base and 7 bases respectively, with 13 bases between them. The chain's CDR3 is CASSELGRPVEAFF. In DNA form, the CDR3 reads TGTGCCAGCAGTGAATTGGGCAGGCCGGTTGAAGCTTTCTTT.

This chain connects TRBV7-9 to TRBJ1-3; D is perhaps TRBD1 (5 bases). Germline values: CDR1 SEHNR, CDR2 FQNEAQ (reference sequence). V was trimmed by 5 bases and J by 7 bases, leaving 12 bases between them. This CDR3 contains 13 residues. The CDR3 sequence is CASSKGPRNTIYF. The CDR3, as DNA: TGTGCCAGCAGCAAGGGACCGAGGAACACCATATATTTT.

The J gene is TRBJ1-5, the V gene TRBV30; D remains ambiguous. CDR1 GTSNPN and CDR2 SVGIG come from the germline V gene (reference sequence). The V and J ends lost 2 bases and 2 bases respectively, with 7 bases between them. The CDR3 totals 13 residues. The CDR3 DNA reads as TGTGCCTGGAGTAGGCAGGGCAATCAGCCCCAGCATTTT. Translated, it gives CAWSRQGNQPQHF.

This clonotype was observed a single time. V and J are TRBV25-1 and TRBJ2-7; D call uncertain. With 3 bases removed from V and 4 bases from J, the gap between germline ends came to 4 bases. This CDR3 spans 11 amino acids. From germline, CDR1 is MGHDK and CDR2 SYGVNS. For the CDR3, the DNA is TGTGCCAGCAGTGACTCTTACGAGCAGTACTTC. This sequence encodes CASSDSYEQYF.

V is TRBV20-1 and J is TRBJ2-2; 10 positions agree with TRBD2. This CDR3 spans 16 amino acids. Germline V CDR1 and CDR2: DFQATT, SNEGSKA (reference sequence). V lost 1 base to trimming and J lost 2 bases; unmatched junction nucleotides: 4. CDR3 amino acids: CSARVRTSGNTGELFF. CDR3 nucleotide sequence: TGCAGTGCTAGAGTCCGGACTAGCGGCAACACCGGGGAGCTGTTTTTT.

This clonotype was seen a few times. The chain recombines TRBV20-1 with TRBJ2-2; 10 bases line up with TRBD1. From germline, CDR1 is DFQATT and CDR2 SNEGSKA (reference sequence). The V and J ends lost 4 bases and 5 bases, in that order; junction bases with no gene match: 4. The CDR3 extends over 14 amino acids. CDR3 bases: TGCAGTGCTAAGACAGGGGGCGGAACCGGGGAGCTGTTTTTT. Encoded protein: CSAKTGGGTGELFF.

The sample holds a few counts of this clonotype. This chain links TRBV7-2 with TRBJ2-3; no clear D gene. Trimming stripped 5 bases from V and 6 bases from J, with 21 bases between. Germline CDR1 and CDR2: SGHTA and FQGNSA. The CDR3 extends over 16 amino acids. CDR3 nucleotides: TGTGCCAGCAGCCCCACCCCCGAGGTCAAGACGGATACGCAGTATTTT. It translates to CASSPTPEVKTDTQYF.

The rearrangement uses TRBV6-1 and TRBJ1-5, with D maybe TRBD1 (5 bases). Trimming removed 1 base at V and 1 base at J, with 11 bases between. The CDR3 is made up of 16 amino acids. Per germline, CDR1 MNHNS and CDR2 SASEGT. The CDR3, as DNA: TGTGCCAGCAGTGAAGAGGCAGGGTTGAGCAATCAGCCCCAGCATTTT. Protein product: CASSEEAGLSNQPQHF.

V is TRBV29-1 and J is TRBJ2-3; D not certain. The V end lost 2 bases, the J end lost 1 base, and 7 bases lay between the germline ends. The CDR3 spans 13 residues. Per the germline V gene, CDR1 is SQVTM and CDR2 is ANQGSEA. In DNA form, the CDR3 reads TGCAGCGTTGAAATGGGCGGCACAGATACGCAGTATTTT. Its translation: CSVEMGGTDTQYF.

This chain connects TRBV6-1 to TRBJ2-2; 7 bases agree with TRBD1. The V segment lost 4 bases and the J segment 2 bases; nucleotides outside the gene matches: 4. This CDR3 region has 15 residues. Looked up from germline, CDR1 is MNHNS and CDR2 is SASEGT. CDR3 amino acids: CASSAGTANTGELFF. The CDR3 coding sequence is TGTGCCAGCAGTGCCGGGACAGCCAACACCGGGGAGCTGTTTTTT.

This chain links TRBV7-2 with TRBJ1-1; D gene uncertain. V dropped 5 bases and J dropped 1 base, with 14 bases sitting between them. The CDR3 runs to 15 residues. Germline V gives CDR1 SGHTA, CDR2 FQGNSA. CDR3 DNA: TGTGCCAGCAGCCCCCGGGTAGGGTCGAACACTGAAGCTTTCTTT. It codes for CASSPRVGSNTEAFF.

The chain is built from TRBV9 and TRBJ1-6, with D possibly matching TRBD1 (6 bases). V was pared by 0 bases and J by 12 bases, with 22 bases between. The CDR3 extends over 17 amino acids. The germline gives CDR1 SGDLS, CDR2 YYNGEE. The CDR3 bases are TGTGCCAGCAGCGTAGCTCTGGAGACAGGCGCATCGAGACCCCTCCACTTT. As protein: CASSVALETGASRPLHF.

This clonotype was observed a handful of times. The rearrangement joins TRBV4-1 to TRBJ1-5; TRBD1 is a possible D gene (5 bases). The CDR3 totals 16 residues. Germline values: CDR1 MGHRA, CDR2 YSYEKL. V was trimmed by 2 bases and J by 3 bases, leaving 14 bases between them. The CDR3 sequence: CASSQPDQGNNQPQHF. DNA of the CDR3: TGCGCCAGCAGCCAACCGGATCAGGGTAACAATCAGCCCCAGCATTTT.

This clonotype was found a few times. This chain joins TRBV20-1 and TRBJ1-6; tentative D call: TRBD1 (5 bases). Trimming pared 6 bases from V and 10 bases from J, leaving 16 bases between. From germline, CDR1 is DFQATT and CDR2 SNEGSKA (reference sequence). The CDR3 runs to 13 residues. This CDR3 is CSATDHRDSPLHF. The DNA for the CDR3 is TGCAGTGCAACAGACCATAGGGACTCACCCCTCCACTTT.

V gene TRBV7-9 combines with J gene TRBJ2-1; weak D call: TRBD1 (5 bases). CDR3 length: 17 residues. Germline V CDR1 and CDR2: SEHNR, FQNEAQ (reference sequence). V shed 5 bases and J shed 8 bases, with 25 bases lying between them. The CDR3: CASSRPLVADEGDEQFF. DNA for the CDR3: TGTGCCAGCAGCCGCCCTCTTGTTGCGGACGAAGGGGATGAGCAGTTCTTC.

The V and J genes are TRBV27 and TRBJ2-6, with 9 nucleotides matching TRBD2. CDR1 and CDR2 from the germline V gene are MNHEY and SMNVEV (reference sequence). J gave up 0 bases and V 6 bases, and 21 bases lay outside the gene matches. There are 22 residues in the CDR3. The DNA of the CDR3 is TGTGCCAGCAGCCGCGGGAGGGCCTTATCGGTCCGAAAAAGCTCTGGGGCCAACGTCCTGACTTTC. Amino acid sequence: CASSRGRALSVRKSSGANVLTF.

This clonotype turned up a few times. The chain recombines TRBV7-3 with TRBJ1-1; TRBD1 agrees at 7 bases. V was clipped by 5 bases and J by 4 bases; unmatched bases: 13. Germline assignment: CDR1 SGHTA and CDR2 FQGTGA. The CDR3 sequence is 16 residues long. The CDR3 sequence is CASSPQGGGAVTEAFF. The CDR3 coding sequence is TGTGCCAGCAGCCCCCAGGGGGGGGGCGCCGTCACTGAAGCTTTCTTT.

The V and J genes are TRBV12-3 or TRBV12-4 and TRBJ2-1, with D hard to call. CDR3 length: 15 amino acids. V lost 3 bases, J lost 0 bases, and 9 bases lay in between. The CDR3 DNA sequence: TGTGCCAGCAGTTTCCCAGTTAGCTCCTACAATGAGCAGTTCTTC. It specifies CASSFPVSSYNEQFF.

V usage is TRBV2 and J usage is TRBJ2-1, with 14 bases fitting TRBD2. The junction had 4 bases not matched to a gene; V was cut back by 6 bases and J by 9 bases. Germline V gene data show CDR1 as SNHLY and CDR2 as FYNNEI. The CDR3 totals 14 residues. The CDR3, as DNA: TGTGCCAGCAGGGGGACTAGCGGGAGTGGTGAGCAGTTCTTC. Amino acids: CASRGTSGSGEQFF.

CDR3 coding DNA: TGTGCCAGCAGCCTCTGGGACCTAGGCTCTGGAAACACCATATATTTT. It specifies CASSLWDLGSGNTIYF. V gene TRBV7-9 combines with J gene TRBJ1-3; D may be TRBD1 (5 bases). Trimming removed 5 bases at V and 0 bases at J, with 14 bases between. The length of the CDR3 is 16 residues. Germline V CDR1 and CDR2: SEHNR, FQNEAQ (reference sequence).

In its sample, this clonotype was seen a few times. The chain links TRBV20-1 to TRBJ1-2, with TRBD1 as a possible D gene (5 bases). The CDR3 consists of 16 residues. Looked up from germline, CDR1 is DFQATT and CDR2 is SNEGSKA (reference sequence). The ends were cut back, 6 bases at V and 5 bases at J, with 25 bases in the middle. The chain's CDR3 is CSAPPGRRHPLYGYTF. The CDR3 bases are TGCAGTGCGCCACCGGGACGCCGACACCCTCTATATGGCTACACCTTC.

The chain links TRBV6-5 to TRBJ2-7; a weak D match, TRBD1 (5 bases). V lost 2 bases and J lost 3, with 14 bases in between. The CDR3 extends over 15 amino acids. Germline CDR1 reads MNHEY; CDR2 reads SVGAGI. CDR3: CASSYLPDKDYEQYF. DNA for the CDR3: TGTGCCAGCAGTTACCTCCCGGACAAGGACTACGAGCAGTACTTC.

The chain couples TRBV11-2 to TRBJ1-2, with no clear D. Trimming took 4 bases from V and 1 from J, leaving 10 bases between them. The CDR3 length is 14 residues. Germline V gene lookup returns CDR1 SGHAT and CDR2 FQNNGV. CDR3 sequence: CASSSGLDNYGYTF. CDR3 bases: TGTGCCAGCAGCTCTGGGCTAGATAACTATGGCTACACCTTC.

This chain joins TRBV6-1 and TRBJ1-3, with D unclear. Germline values: CDR1 MNHNS, CDR2 SASEGT. The CDR3 is made up of 13 amino acids. Trimming took off 6 bases at V and 4 bases at J, with 10 bases between the two ends. DNA for the CDR3: TGTGCCAGCAGAGGCGGTGAAGGAAACACCATATATTTT. Translation gives CASRGGEGNTIYF.

This chain joins TRBV20-1 and TRBJ1-5, with D perhaps TRBD1 (5 bases). V lost 0 bases and J 7 bases, leaving 16 bases between the germline ends. Germline V CDR1 and CDR2: DFQATT, SNEGSKA (reference sequence). This CDR3 contains 15 residues. The CDR3 bases are TGCAGTGCTAGAGATGGGGGGGGTTACGAACAGCCCCAGCATTTT. Translated, it gives CSARDGGGYEQPQHF.

The V gene is TRBV20-1, the J gene TRBJ2-1, with TRBD2 matching 8 bases. This CDR3 has 15 residues. From germline, CDR1 is DFQATT and CDR2 SNEGSKA (reference sequence). The CDR3 protein is CSARGLAGTYNEQFF. CDR3 in DNA: TGCAGCGCCCGGGGGCTAGCGGGTACCTACAATGAGCAGTTCTTC.

This clonotype was seen once. The chain combines TRBV7-2 with TRBJ1-1; D is perhaps TRBD1 (5 bases). Trimming took 1 base from V and 5 from J, leaving 14 bases between them. The length of the CDR3 is 15 residues. Germline V gives CDR1 SGHTA, CDR2 FQGNSA. The CDR3 DNA reads as TGTGCCAGCAGCTTAGGTCGCGGGGGAGGAACTGAAGCTTTCTTT. The encoded protein is CASSLGRGGGTEAFF.

The chain couples TRBV7-8 to TRBJ2-7, with D tentatively TRBD1 (5 bases). The CDR3 consists of 15 residues. CDR1 is SGHVS, CDR2 FQNEAQ, per germline. V lost 1 base and J lost 0, with 10 bases in between. CDR3 amino acids: CASSLVRTRSYEQYF. The DNA for the CDR3 is TGTGCCAGCAGCTTAGTCCGGACACGCTCCTACGAGCAGTACTTC.

The chain recombines TRBV2 with TRBJ2-3; TRBD2 agrees at 8 bases. Trimming removed 7 bases from V and 8 bases from J; junction bases left unmatched: 14. The CDR3 runs to 15 residues. Germline V CDR1 and CDR2: SNHLY, FYNNEI. DNA for the CDR3: TGTGCCAGCACACTAGCGGCTACCCTTTCCGGTACGCAGTATTTT. It codes for CASTLAATLSGTQYF.

The rearrangement uses TRBV6-5 and TRBJ1-2, with D possibly TRBD1 on 5 matching bases. Germline-derived CDR1 and CDR2 are MNHEY and SVGAGI. The length of the CDR3 is 17 residues. With 4 bases removed from V and 2 bases from J, the gap between germline ends came to 20 bases. The CDR3 sequence is CASSLAGAWGDNYGYTF. The CDR3 bases are TGTGCCAGCAGTTTGGCGGGCGCCTGGGGGGACAACTATGGCTACACCTTC.

The chain's CDR3 is CASSRYRGGGTDTQYF. Here the CDR3 DNA reads TGTGCCAGCAGCCGATACAGGGGGGGTGGCACAGATACGCAGTATTTT. The chain carries TRBV12-3 or TRBV12-4 and TRBJ2-3; TRBD1 is a possible D gene (8 bases). V lost 6 bases and J 1 base, leaving 17 bases between the germline ends. The CDR3 has 16 residues.